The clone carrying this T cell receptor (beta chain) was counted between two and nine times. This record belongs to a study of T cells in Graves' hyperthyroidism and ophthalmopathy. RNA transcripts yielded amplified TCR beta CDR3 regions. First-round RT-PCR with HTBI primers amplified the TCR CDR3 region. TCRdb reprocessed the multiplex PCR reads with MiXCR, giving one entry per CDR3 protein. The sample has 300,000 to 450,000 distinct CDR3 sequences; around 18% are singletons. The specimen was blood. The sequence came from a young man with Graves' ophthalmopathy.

The CDR3 DNA follows: TGTGCCAGCTCCACGGGTCAGGGGCCGAACACTGAAGCTTTCTTT. Encoded protein: CASSTGQGPNTEAFF. The V and J genes are TRBV18 and TRBJ1-1; possible D gene TRBD1, 6 bases. The CDR3 is 15 amino acids. V lost 6 bases, J lost 1 base, and 15 bases lay in between. Germline V CDR1 and CDR2: KGHSH, LQKENI.